The 7 T cell receptor beta chains in this list originate from one sample, sequenced in a study of blood T cell repertoires in COVID-19. The table came from immunoSEQ multiplex PCR; TCRdb's copy has only in-frame clones and leaves some out. The sample contains roughly 300,000 clones, around 87% of which appear only once. Sequenced: peripheral blood. Receptors were obtained from a woman aged 45-65 years who had recovered from COVID-19.

The rearrangement uses TRBV5-6 and TRBJ2-5; D is unresolved. The CDR3 length is 14 residues. Germline V CDR1 and CDR2: SGHDT, YYEEEE. Trimming removed 1 base from V and 3 bases from J, with 10 bases in between. CDR3 sequence (DNA): TGTGCCAGCAGCTTGTGGGTAACAGAAGAGACCCAGTACTTC. Translated, it gives CASSLWVTEETQYF. Supplemented by reference TRBV5-6 and TRBJ2-5, the full variable domain reads DAGVTQSPTHLIKTRGQQVTLRCSPKSGHDTVSWYQQALGQGPQFIFQYYEEEERQRGNFPDRFSGHQFPNYSSELNVNALLLGDSALYLCASSLWVTEETQYFGPGTRLLVL.

The V call is TRBV19, the J call TRBJ2-3; unclear D gene. Per germline, CDR1 LNHDA and CDR2 SQIVND (reference sequence). Trimming took off 5 bases at V and 4 bases at J, with 13 bases between the two ends. This CDR3 is 14 amino acids long. DNA of the CDR3: TGTGCCAGTAGTCTCCGTCCGTCCCCAGATACGCAGTATTTT. It yields the protein CASSLRPSPDTQYF.

The chain joins TRBV19 to TRBJ2-1, with 8 nucleotides matching TRBD2. The CDR3 is 16 residues long. Germline CDR1 reads LNHDA; CDR2 reads SQIVND (reference sequence). J was trimmed by 9 bases and V by 5 bases; bases with no gene match: 15. CDR3 region: CASSVMGLAGSPEQFF. The CDR3, as DNA: TGTGCCAGTAGTGTCATGGGGTTAGCGGGGTCCCCTGAGCAGTTCTTC.

The chain links TRBV19 to TRBJ1-5; TRBD1 aligns across 7 bases. Germline CDR1 is LNHDA and CDR2 is SQIVND (reference sequence). V shed 9 bases, J shed 6 bases, and the junction held 11 bases outside the gene matches. The CDR3 is 14 residues long. The CDR3 reads CASSGQARGQPQHF. DNA for the CDR3: TGTGCCAGCTCCGGACAGGCCCGAGGTCAGCCCCAGCATTTT.

The rearrangement joins TRBV7-8 to TRBJ1-2, with no clear D. The CDR3 totals 15 residues. Germline-derived CDR1 and CDR2 are SGHVS and FQNEAQ. V gave up 5 bases and J gave up 0 bases, with 13 bases separating them. CDR3 loop: CASSVGQVANYGYTF. CDR3 nucleotide sequence: TGTGCCAGCAGCGTAGGCCAGGTAGCTAACTATGGCTACACCTTC.

V usage is TRBV4-3 and J usage is TRBJ2-3; unclear D gene. V lost 0 bases and J lost 1, with 11 bases in between. The CDR3 runs 16 residues. The germline V gene encodes CDR1 LGHNA and CDR2 YSLEER. The CDR3 nucleotides read TGCGCCAGCAGCCAAGAAGCGAAACGGGGCACAGATACGCAGTATTTT. As protein: CASSQEAKRGTDTQYF.

This sequence joins TRBV6-6 and TRBJ2-1; TRBD1 might be the D (6 bases). CDR3 length equals 15 residues. V lost 0 bases and J lost 4, with 10 bases in between. The germline gives CDR1 MNHNY, CDR2 SVGAGI (reference sequence). The chain's CDR3 is CASSYSKDRYNEQFF. The CDR3 DNA follows: TGTGCCAGCAGTTACTCGAAGGACAGATACAATGAGCAGTTCTTC.